This is a list of T cell receptor beta chains from one sample in a study of blood T cell repertoires in COVID-19. Data came from immunoSEQ multiplex PCR; TCRdb stores just in-frame clones and leaves some out. Among roughly 190,000 clones listed, about nine tenths were seen once. The sample taken for sequencing was peripheral blood. These receptors all stem from a man aged 45-65 years with acute or convalescent COVID-19. CDR3s include the opening cysteine and the closing phenylalanine or tryptophan. Each record gives: clone size, V gene, D gene, J gene, CDR3 protein, CDR3 DNA. A D gene is named only where the DNA matches it firmly. Part of the rows lack a size; the others show once, few, many or a class for expanded clones.

size: NA; V: TRBV6-5; D: NA; J: TRBJ1-6; CDR3: CASRTAPNSPLHF; DNA: TGTGCCAGCAGGACAGCTCCTAATTCACCCCTCCACTTT
size: NA; V: TRBV6-5; D: NA; J: TRBJ2-5; CDR3: CASSYSYRAETQYF; DNA: TGTGCCAGCAGTTACTCTTACAGGGCAGAGACCCAGTACTTC
size: NA; V: TRBV4-1; D: NA; J: TRBJ1-1; CDR3: CASSQVGGNTEAFF; DNA: TGCGCCAGCAGCCAAGTCGGAGGTAACACTGAAGCTTTCTTT
size: many; V: TRBV19; D: NA; J: TRBJ1-1; CDR3: CASSIGGAQGPNTEAFF; DNA: TGTGCCAGTAGTATCGGCGGGGCCCAGGGTCCGAACACTGAAGCTTTCTTT
size: NA; V: TRBV30; D: TRBD1; J: TRBJ1-1; CDR3: CAWSTTGGTEAFF; DNA: TGTGCCTGGAGTACGACAGGGGGCACTGAAGCTTTCTTT
size: NA; V: TRBV13; D: NA; J: TRBJ1-1; CDR3: CASSLGTPLVFF; DNA: TGTGCCAGCAGCCTCGGAACTCCCCTAGTATTCTTT
size: NA; V: TRBV6-6; D: TRBD1; J: TRBJ1-2; CDR3: CASRPGQEISGYTF; DNA: TGTGCCTCCAGGCCCGGACAGGAAATTTCTGGCTACACCTTC
size: NA; V: TRBV6-5; D: NA; J: TRBJ2-5; CDR3: CASSYGPRIQETQYF; DNA: TGTGCCAGCAGTTACGGGCCAAGGATCCAAGAGACCCAGTACTTC
size: once; V: TRBV18; D: NA; J: TRBJ1-5; CDR3: CASTTGQGRSYQPQHF; DNA: TGTGCCAGCACCACCGGGCAGGGAAGGTCTTACCAGCCCCAGCATTTT
size: NA; V: TRBV18; D: TRBD1; J: TRBJ2-5; CDR3: CASSPRQGGEETQYF; DNA: TGTGCCAGCTCACCACGACAGGGTGGGGAAGAGACCCAGTACTTC
size: NA; V: TRBV3-1/TRBV3-2; D: TRBD1; J: TRBJ1-1; CDR3: CASSQDLTGSAEAFF; DNA: TGTGCCAGCAGCCAAGATCTGACAGGGTCGGCTGAAGCTTTCTTT
size: NA; V: TRBV6-2/TRBV6-3; D: NA; J: TRBJ2-5; CDR3: CASSYYGVGVKETQYF; DNA: TGTGCCAGCAGTTATTACGGGGTGGGAGTAAAAGAGACCCAGTACTTC
size: NA; V: TRBV5-1; D: NA; J: TRBJ2-1; CDR3: CASSLASAERTNEQFF; DNA: TGCGCCAGCAGCTTGGCCTCAGCGGAACGGACGAATGAGCAGTTCTTC
size: NA; V: TRBV28; D: NA; J: TRBJ2-2; CDR3: CASRRTANTGELFF; DNA: TGTGCCAGCAGGAGGACAGCAAACACCGGGGAGCTGTTTTTT
size: NA; V: TRBV4-2; D: NA; J: TRBJ1-4; CDR3: CASSQDGRQVYEKLFF; DNA: TGTGCCAGCAGCCAAGATGGGAGACAGGTATATGAAAAACTGTTTTTT
size: few; V: TRBV6-6; D: TRBD2; J: TRBJ2-5; CDR3: CASHSQAGGLETQYF; DNA: TGTGCCAGTCATTCCCAAGCGGGGGGGCTGGAGACCCAGTACTTC
size: NA; V: TRBV18; D: NA; J: TRBJ1-5; CDR3: CASSQNRQSNQPQHF; DNA: TGTGCCAGCTCACAAAACAGACAGAGCAATCAGCCCCAGCATTTT
size: NA; V: TRBV28; D: NA; J: TRBJ1-1; CDR3: CASNLPTRGTEAFF; DNA: TGTGCCAGCAATTTACCCACGAGAGGCACTGAAGCTTTCTTT
size: NA; V: TRBV5-4; D: NA; J: TRBJ2-3; CDR3: CASSLDIGGNPTDTQYF; DNA: TGTGCCAGCAGCTTAGACATAGGGGGAAATCCCACAGATACGCAGTATTTT
size: NA; V: TRBV18; D: TRBD1; J: TRBJ1-4; CDR3: CASSSQEEQGRVTNEKLFF; DNA: TGTGCCAGCTCATCTCAAGAGGAACAGGGGCGGGTAACTAATGAAAAACTGTTTTTT
size: NA; V: TRBV28; D: TRBD2; J: TRBJ2-1; CDR3: CASSSSSGGRLYNEQFF; DNA: TGTGCCAGCAGTTCCTCGAGCGGGGGTCGCCTCTACAATGAGCAGTTCTTC
size: NA; V: TRBV10-3; D: TRBD1; J: TRBJ1-1; CDR3: CAIKPGTGNTEAFF; DNA: TGTGCCATCAAACCCGGGACAGGGAATACTGAAGCTTTCTTT
size: NA; V: TRBV29-1; D: TRBD2; J: TRBJ2-7; CDR3: CSVVSPGLAGPYSPYEQYF; DNA: TGCAGCGTTGTATCCCCGGGACTAGCGGGGCCCTACTCACCCTACGAGCAGTACTTC
size: NA; V: TRBV9; D: NA; J: TRBJ1-3; CDR3: CASSVEGANTIYF; DNA: TGTGCCAGCAGCGTAGAAGGGGCGAACACCATATATTTT
size: NA; V: TRBV7-2; D: TRBD1; J: TRBJ1-6; CDR3: CASSFGTENSPLHF; DNA: TGTGCCAGCAGCTTTGGGACAGAGAATTCACCCCTCCACTTT
size: NA; V: TRBV2; D: TRBD1; J: TRBJ1-3; CDR3: CASSSRGQGAHSGNTIYF; DNA: TGTGCCAGCAGTAGTCGGGGACAGGGGGCACACTCTGGAAACACCATATATTTT
size: NA; V: TRBV9; D: NA; J: TRBJ2-3; CDR3: CASSVVASSTDTQYF; DNA: TGTGCCAGCAGCGTAGTAGCGTCTAGCACAGATACGCAGTATTTT
size: NA; V: TRBV18; D: NA; J: TRBJ1-2; CDR3: CASSKSTDYGYTF; DNA: TGTGCCAGCTCAAAGAGTACGGACTATGGCTACACCTTC
size: NA; V: TRBV28; D: TRBD1; J: TRBJ1-5; CDR3: CASSFGDRVRQPQHF; DNA: TGTGCCAGCAGTTTCGGGGACAGGGTACGGCAGCCCCAGCATTTT
size: NA; V: TRBV5-6; D: NA; J: TRBJ1-5; CDR3: CASSLTGFNQPQHF; DNA: TGTGCCAGCAGCCTAACAGGGTTCAATCAGCCCCAGCATTTT
size: NA; V: TRBV7-8; D: TRBD2; J: TRBJ2-1; CDR3: CASSSSSGRVNEQFF; DNA: TGTGCCAGCAGCTCCTCTAGCGGGAGGGTTAATGAGCAGTTCTTC
size: NA; V: TRBV10-3; D: TRBD2; J: TRBJ2-1; CDR3: CAARGLAGGEQFF; DNA: TGTGCCGCCCGCGGGCTAGCGGGAGGCGAGCAGTTCTTC
size: NA; V: TRBV28; D: NA; J: TRBJ2-1; CDR3: CASSLGASVYNEQFF; DNA: TGTGCCAGCAGTTTAGGGGCTAGCGTTTACAATGAGCAGTTCTTC
size: NA; V: TRBV5-1; D: NA; J: TRBJ2-3; CDR3: CASELATTKGGAQYF; DNA: TGCGCCAGCGAGCTCGCCACAACCAAGGGGGGGGCGCAGTATTTT
size: NA; V: TRBV2; D: TRBD2; J: TRBJ2-3; CDR3: CASMPGTSVSTDTQYF; DNA: TGTGCCAGCATGCCCGGGACTAGCGTGAGCACAGATACGCAGTATTTT
size: NA; V: TRBV10-3; D: NA; J: TRBJ1-6; CDR3: CAISDDRNNSPLHF; DNA: TGTGCCATCAGTGACGACAGGAATAATTCACCCCTCCACTTT
size: NA; V: TRBV4-1; D: TRBD1; J: TRBJ2-3; CDR3: CASSYRTGEIADTQYF; DNA: TGCGCCAGCAGTTACAGGACAGGGGAGATTGCAGATACGCAGTATTTT
size: NA; V: TRBV7-2; D: NA; J: TRBJ2-3; CDR3: CASSRPTSTGTDTQYF; DNA: TGTGCCAGCAGCCGTCCTACTAGCACAGGCACAGATACGCAGTATTTT
size: NA; V: TRBV18; D: TRBD2; J: TRBJ2-1; CDR3: CASSRLAVSYNEQFF; DNA: TGTGCCAGCTCGCGACTAGCGGTTTCCTACAATGAGCAGTTCTTC
size: NA; V: TRBV13; D: NA; J: TRBJ1-2; CDR3: CASSPGTLQGSYTF; DNA: TGTGCCAGCAGCCCTGGCACCCTTCAGGGGAGCTACACCTTC
size: few; V: TRBV25-1; D: NA; J: TRBJ1-6; CDR3: CASTADFLFAPLHF; DNA: TGTGCCAGCACAGCCGACTTCTTGTTCGCGCCCCTCCACTTT
size: NA; V: TRBV6-6; D: TRBD1; J: TRBJ2-6; CDR3: CASREQGTGANVLTF; DNA: TGTGCCAGCAGAGAACAGGGGACTGGGGCCAACGTCCTGACTTTC
size: NA; V: TRBV24-1; D: TRBD2; J: TRBJ2-3; CDR3: CATDSSGRETDTQYF; DNA: TGTGCCACCGATAGTAGCGGGAGAGAGACAGATACGCAGTATTTT
size: NA; V: TRBV3-1/TRBV3-2; D: NA; J: TRBJ2-3; CDR3: CASSPRPGVDTQYF; DNA: TGTGCCAGCAGCCCCCGTCCAGGGGTAGATACGCAGTATTTT
size: NA; V: TRBV27; D: NA; J: TRBJ2-5; CDR3: CASRPREWGTQYF; DNA: TGTGCCAGCAGACCTAGGGAGTGGGGGACCCAGTACTTC